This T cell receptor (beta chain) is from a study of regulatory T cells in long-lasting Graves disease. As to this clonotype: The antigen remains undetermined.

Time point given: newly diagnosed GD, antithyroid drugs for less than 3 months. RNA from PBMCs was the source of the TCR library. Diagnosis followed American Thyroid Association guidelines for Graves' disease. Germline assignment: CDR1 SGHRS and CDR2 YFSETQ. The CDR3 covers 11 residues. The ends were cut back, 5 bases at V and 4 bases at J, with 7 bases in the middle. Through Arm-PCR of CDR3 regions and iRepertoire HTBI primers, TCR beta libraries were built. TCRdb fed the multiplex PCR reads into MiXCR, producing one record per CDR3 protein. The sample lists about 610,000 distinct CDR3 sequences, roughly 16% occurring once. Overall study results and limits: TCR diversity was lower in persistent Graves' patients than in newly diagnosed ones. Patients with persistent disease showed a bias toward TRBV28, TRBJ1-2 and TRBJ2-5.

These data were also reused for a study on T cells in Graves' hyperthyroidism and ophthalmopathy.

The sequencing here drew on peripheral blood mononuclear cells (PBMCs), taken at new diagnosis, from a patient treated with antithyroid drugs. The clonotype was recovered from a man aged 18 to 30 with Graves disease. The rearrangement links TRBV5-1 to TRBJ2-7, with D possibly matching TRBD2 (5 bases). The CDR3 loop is CASSGEYEQYF. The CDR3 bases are TGCGCCAGCAGTGGGGAGTACGAGCAGTACTTC.